These 21 T cell receptor beta chains share one sample of origin, sequenced in a study of CD8 T cells in ankylosing spondylitis. Study-level results: Typical of ankylosing spondylitis blood, it appeared, was a TCR beta motif of roughly eight highly homologous variants.

What these receptors recognize is not known. TCRdb called the 5' RACE reads again in MiXCR, with one record for every CDR3 protein. This table has about 450,000 distinct CDR3 sequences, more than 25% appearing once. Sequences were obtained from blood, either unsorted or a sorted T cell fraction (not recorded which). The origin of the receptors is a male donor with ankylosing spondylitis.

The chain employs TRBV6-5 and TRBJ1-2, with a possible D match to TRBD1 (5 bases). V lost 2 bases and J 4 bases, leaving 17 bases between the germline ends. Germline-derived CDR1 and CDR2 are MNHEY and SVGAGI. The CDR3 runs to 16 residues. CDR3 in amino acids: CASSYESGRAGYGYTF. CDR3 nucleotide sequence: TGTGCCAGCAGTTACGAGTCCGGCAGGGCAGGCTATGGCTACACCTTC.

This chain uses TRBV7-2 with TRBJ2-2; 12 positions match TRBD1. This CDR3 is 15 amino acids long. V lost 3 bases and J lost 7; bases outside the gene matches: 3. CDR1 and CDR2 (germline): SGHTA, FQGNSA. The CDR3 protein is CASSLGTGGHGELFF. CDR3 sequence (DNA): TGTGCCAGCAGCTTGGGGACAGGGGGCCACGGGGAGCTGTTTTTT.

The CDR3 DNA reads as TGTGCCAGCAGCTCGAGGTCCCAGGGTGCTGAAGCTTTCTTT. Translation gives CASSSRSQGAEAFF. The chain couples TRBV7-2 to TRBJ1-1, with D possibly TRBD1 on 5 matching bases. The CDR3 is 14 amino acids. Germline CDR1 SGHTA, CDR2 FQGNSA. V was cut by 4 bases and J by 6 bases, with 15 bases left in between.

The chain is built from TRBV24-1 and TRBJ2-3, with TRBD2 matching 7 bases. This CDR3 contains 14 residues. V dropped 5 bases and J dropped 4; count of bases not matched to a gene: 5. The V gene's germline CDR1 is KGHDR and CDR2 SFDVKD. This CDR3 is CATSGGSIPDTQYF. CDR3 DNA: TGTGCCACCAGTGGCGGGAGTATCCCAGATACGCAGTATTTT.

The chain recombines TRBV7-8 with TRBJ2-1, with TRBD2 matching over 9 bases. There are 14 residues in the CDR3. Germline assignment: CDR1 SGHVS and CDR2 FQNEAQ. J was trimmed by 8 bases and V by 3 bases; bases with no gene match: 5. The CDR3 reads CASSFGRLADEQFF. The CDR3 DNA reads as TGTGCCAGCAGCTTCGGGCGACTAGCGGATGAGCAGTTCTTC.

In DNA, the CDR3 is TGTGCCAGCAGCCACGGCAGGGTTGGCAAAAACATTCAGTACTTC. It encodes CASSHGRVGKNIQYF. The chain combines TRBV3-1 with TRBJ2-4, with D perhaps TRBD1 (5 bases). The CDR3 is 15 residues long. Trimming stripped 3 bases from V and 3 bases from J, with 12 bases between. Germline V lookup: CDR1 LGHDT, CDR2 YNNKEL (reference sequence).

The rearrangement uses TRBV2 and TRBJ2-2; 8 bases are a match to TRBD1. Trimming took 8 bases from V and 3 from J; bases not matched to a gene: 8. Germline values: CDR1 SNHLY, CDR2 FYNNEI. The CDR3 sequence is 15 residues long. As DNA, the CDR3 is TGTGCCAGCCAGACACAGGGGGTATACACCGGGGAGCTGTTTTTT. This gives the protein CASQTQGVYTGELFF.

A few counts support this clonotype. The chain carries TRBV20-1 and TRBJ2-2, with 10 bases identical to TRBD2. Germline V gives CDR1 DFQATT, CDR2 SNEGSKA (reference sequence). Trimming took 3 bases from V and 3 from J; bases not matched to a gene: 4. This CDR3 region has 15 residues. The CDR3 sequence: CSARASGRDTGELFF. CDR3 coding DNA: TGCAGTGCTAGGGCCAGCGGGAGGGACACCGGGGAGCTGTTTTTT.

The rearrangement links TRBV12-3 or TRBV12-4 to TRBJ1-5; D is unresolved. CDR3 size: 13 residues. V was clipped by 6 bases and J by 2 bases, with 8 bases between them. CDR3 sequence reads: CASSRRGNQPQHF. The DNA for the CDR3 is TGTGCCAGCAGCCGTAGGGGCAATCAGCCCCAGCATTTT.

This clonotype showed up just a few times. The rearrangement joins TRBV6-1 to TRBJ2-3, with D hard to call. Germline V lookup: CDR1 MNHNS, CDR2 SASEGT. The CDR3 loop spans 13 amino acids. Trimming pared 10 bases from V and 0 bases from J, leaving 11 bases between. The CDR3 DNA reads as TGTGCCACCACTACCTGGAGCACAGATACGCAGTATTTT. Its translation is CATTTWSTDTQYF.

The chain has TRBV28 and TRBJ1-2; D remains ambiguous. Germline-derived CDR1 and CDR2 are MDHEN and SYDVKM. There are 13 residues in the CDR3. Trimming removed 11 bases from V and 4 bases from J, with 17 bases in between. The CDR3 loop reads CASLPGRIYGYTF. The CDR3 DNA sequence: TGTGCCTCCCTCCCCGGCAGAATCTATGGCTACACCTTC.

V and J are TRBV18 and TRBJ2-3; TRBD2 agrees at 8 bases. Germline loops: CDR1 KGHSH, CDR2 LQKENI. This CDR3 comprises 16 residues. The J segment lost 4 bases and the V segment lost 1 base, leaving 7 bases of the junction unmatched. The CDR3 reads CASSPQRLASADTQYF. CDR3 sequence (DNA): TGTGCCAGCTCACCACAAAGACTAGCGTCGGCAGATACGCAGTATTTT.

This clonotype occurred a few times. The chain recombines TRBV20-1 with TRBJ2-1; 7 bases fit TRBD2. This CDR3 has 16 amino acids. Germline V lookup: CDR1 DFQATT, CDR2 SNEGSKA (reference sequence). Trimming cost V 3 bases and J 6 bases; bases outside gene matches: 14. The CDR3 loop reads CSARILAGQAGNEQFF. CDR3 nucleotides: TGCAGTGCTAGGATTTTAGCGGGCCAAGCGGGCAATGAGCAGTTCTTC.

This chain links TRBV14 with TRBJ1-2; D not resolved. The CDR3 contains 13 residues. V gave up 3 bases and J gave up 4 bases, with 9 bases separating them. The germline V gene has CDR1 SGHDN and CDR2 FVKESK. DNA of the CDR3: TGTGCCAGCAGCCACGACGGATCCTATGGCTACACCTTC. Translated, it gives CASSHDGSYGYTF.

The DNA of the CDR3 is TGCAGTGCTAGCCCTAGCTCACTAGCGGGTACGGTCCAGGAGACCCAGTACTTC. Encoded protein: CSASPSSLAGTVQETQYF. This chain links TRBV20-1 with TRBJ2-5, with 9 bases matching TRBD2. The CDR3 has 18 amino acids. Germline assignment: CDR1 DFQATT and CDR2 SNEGSKA (reference sequence). V shed 3 bases and J 5 bases; nucleotides not matched to a gene: 19.

In its sample, this clonotype was seen a few times. The gene calls are TRBV18 and TRBJ1-1, with D unresolved. CDR1 is KGHSH, CDR2 LQKENI, per germline. This CDR3 has 14 residues. The ends were cut back, 2 bases at V and 1 base at J, with 8 bases in the middle. CDR3 region: CASSPGAPNTEAFF. Here the CDR3 DNA reads TGTGCCAGCTCACCAGGTGCTCCGAACACTGAAGCTTTCTTT.

This chain uses TRBV4-1 with TRBJ1-4, with 7 positions matching TRBD1. This CDR3 comprises 15 residues. Trimming removed 5 bases from V and 4 bases from J; junction bases left unmatched: 7. Germline CDR1 reads MGHRA; CDR2 reads YSYEKL. The CDR3 reads CASSARDRDNEKLFF. For the CDR3, the DNA is TGCGCCAGCAGCGCCCGGGACAGAGATAATGAAAAACTGTTTTTT.

This clonotype has more than one count but fewer than ten. This rearrangement joins TRBV20-1 to TRBJ1-5, with TRBD1 matching over 11 bases. The germline gives CDR1 DFQATT, CDR2 SNEGSKA (reference sequence). This CDR3 is 15 amino acids long. Unmatched junction bases numbered 5, after V lost 6 bases and J lost 1 base. The CDR3 is CSATGTGGSNQPQHF. The CDR3 coding sequence is TGCAGTGCAACCGGGACAGGGGGAAGCAATCAGCCCCAGCATTTT.

This chain joins TRBV27 and TRBJ1-4; 10 bases fit TRBD1. In germline, CDR1 is MNHEY, CDR2 SMNVEV (reference sequence). V was pared by 5 bases and J by 0 bases, with 3 bases of the junction left unmatched. The CDR3 length is 16 residues. The CDR3 region has the DNA TGTGCCAGCAGTCAAGGACAGGGGGCAACTAATGAAAAACTGTTTTTT. Residues: CASSQGQGATNEKLFF.

V gene TRBV16 combines with J gene TRBJ1-2; no definite D call. CDR1 is KGHSY, CDR2 FQNENV, per germline. V was pared by 5 bases and J by 6 bases, with 13 bases between. The CDR3 is made up of 13 amino acids. This chain's CDR3 is CASSFRREHGYTF. In DNA, the CDR3 is TGTGCCAGCAGCTTCAGGCGGGAGCATGGCTACACCTTC.

In this sample, this clonotype turned up a few times. The rearrangement joins TRBV29-1 to TRBJ1-2; D unclear. The V end was cut by 6 bases, the J end by 4 bases, with 12 bases between. Germline V lookup: CDR1 SQVTM, CDR2 ANQGSEA. This CDR3 comprises 12 residues. CDR3 residues: CSVGTISYGYTF. CDR3 sequence (DNA): TGCAGCGTCGGTACCATTTCCTATGGCTACACCTTC.